The 24 T cell receptor beta chains below come from one sample, sequenced in a study of shared clonotypes between healthy human individuals. Sequenced by immunoSEQ multiplex PCR; TCRdb stores in-frame clones only, minus some. The profile shows around 690,000 clones, 90% of them singletons. Sequencing input: memory CD8+ T cells from PBMCs. The sample's subset: CD45RO+ cells pooled with CCR7-negative TemRA cells. Receptor source: a man younger than 35 in good health. Some clones in this sample may be carry-over from other donors' samples.

DNA of the CDR3: TGCGCCAGCAGCTTGGATATCTACTTGGCGAACGAGCAGTACTTC. Its translation is CASSLDIYLANEQYF. The gene calls are TRBV5-1 and TRBJ2-7; D call uncertain. V was trimmed by 0 bases and J by 5 bases, leaving 15 bases between them. Germline V gene sequence: CDR1 SGHRS, CDR2 YFSETQ. CDR3 length: 15 amino acids. Filled out from reference TRBV5-1 and TRBJ2-7, the complete variable domain reads KAGVTQTPRYLIKTRGQQVTLSCSPISGHRSVSWYQQTPGQGLQFLFEYFSETQRNKGNFPGRFSGRQFSNSRSEMNVSTLELGDSALYLCASSLDIYLANEQYFGPGTRLTVT.

The CDR3 bases are TGCGCCAGCAGGCGTCCGGGACGTGACAATGAGCAGTTCTTC. It is translated as CASRRPGRDNEQFF. The chain couples TRBV4-1 to TRBJ2-1; either TRBD1 or TRBD2 may fit D (5 bases each). The length of the CDR3 is 14 residues. V was pared by 6 bases and J by 5 bases, with 14 bases between. Germline-derived CDR1 and CDR2 are MGHRA and YSYEKL.

V gene TRBV4-1 combines with J gene TRBJ2-7, with D tentatively TRBD2 (6 bases). There are 15 residues in the CDR3. Germline CDR1 MGHRA, CDR2 YSYEKL. V lost 0 bases and J lost 2, with 11 bases in between. The CDR3 DNA reads as TGCGCCAGCAGCCAAGACCCTAGCGTCGCCTACGAGCAGTACTTC. This encodes CASSQDPSVAYEQYF.

This rearrangement joins TRBV29-1 to TRBJ2-2, with 10 bases matching TRBD1. This CDR3 comprises 12 residues. CDR1 SQVTM and CDR2 ANQGSEA come from the germline V gene. V trimming: 3 bases; J trimming: 8 bases; junction bases outside the gene matches: 0. CDR3 residues: CSVEGQGGELFF. In nucleotides, the CDR3 is TGCAGCGTTGAGGGACAGGGGGGGGAGCTGTTTTTT.

The chain recombines TRBV2 with TRBJ2-7; the D is unclear. Germline CDR1 is SNHLY and CDR2 is FYNNEI. The CDR3 loop spans 10 amino acids. V was clipped by 5 bases and J by 4 bases, with 3 bases between them. DNA of the CDR3: TGTGCCAGCAGTATTTACGAGCAGTACTTC. Translated: CASSIYEQYF.

The rearrangement uses TRBV7-9 and TRBJ2-1, with 11 nucleotides matching TRBD1. The germline gives CDR1 SEHNR, CDR2 FQNEAQ (reference sequence). This CDR3 has 14 amino acids. V was pared by 5 bases and J by 10 bases, with 7 bases of the junction left unmatched. This chain's CDR3 is CASSARDRGEEQFF. The CDR3 DNA sequence: TGTGCCAGCAGCGCCCGGGACAGGGGGGAGGAGCAGTTCTTC.

The rearrangement uses TRBV4-3 and TRBJ2-7; TRBD2 aligns across 7 bases. The V gene end was trimmed by 1 base and the J gene end by 3 bases; junction bases not matched to a gene: 6. The CDR3 extends over 15 amino acids. Germline CDR1 and CDR2: LGHNA and YSLEER. CDR3 sequence: CASSQGEGRLYEQYF. Written as DNA, the CDR3 is TGCGCCAGCAGCCAAGGGGAGGGCCGACTCTACGAGCAGTACTTC.

The rearrangement uses TRBV4-1 and TRBJ1-3; D uncertain. The CDR3 is 14 residues long. V shed 1 base and J shed 4 bases, with 8 bases lying between them. Germline-derived CDR1 and CDR2 are MGHRA and YSYEKL. CDR3 in DNA: TGCGCCAGCAGCCAAGCGCTTTCGGGAAACACCATATATTTT. Its protein product is CASSQALSGNTIYF.

The chain has TRBV27 and TRBJ1-5, with TRBD1 matching over 11 bases. Germline CDR1 reads MNHEY; CDR2 reads SMNVEV (reference sequence). This CDR3 has 14 residues. V dropped 5 bases and J dropped 10; count of bases not matched to a gene: 7. CDR3 DNA: TGTGCCAGCAGTCTAGGGACAGGGGGAAATCCCCAGCATTTT. It yields the protein CASSLGTGGNPQHF.

The genes are TRBV6-5 and TRBJ1-1, with TRBD1 as a possible D gene (5 bases). Between the trimmed V and J ends, which lost 6 bases and 8 bases, there was a span of 13 bases. The CDR3 is made up of 12 amino acids. Per germline, CDR1 MNHEY and CDR2 SVGAGI. The CDR3 loop reads CASSPEGMEAFF. DNA of the CDR3: TGTGCCAGCAGCCCTGAGGGGATGGAAGCTTTCTTT.

The table lists this clone with a count of one. The chain is built from TRBV21-1 and TRBJ1-1. TRBV21-1 is noted as a pseudogene. This CDR3 is 16 amino acids long. This CDR3 is CASRPPPSGVGSEAFF. For the CDR3, the DNA is TGTGCCAGCAGACCTCCTCCTTCTGGGGTGGGGTCTGAAGCTTTCTTT.

The genes are TRBV7-9 and TRBJ2-2; 12 bases map to TRBD2. Unmatched junction bases numbered 7, after V lost 5 bases and J lost 3 bases. Germline CDR1 SEHNR, CDR2 FQNEAQ (reference sequence). The CDR3 has 17 amino acids. The CDR3 region is CASSTGLAGIHTGELFF. The CDR3 nucleotides are TGTGCCAGCAGCACCGGACTAGCGGGAATTCACACCGGGGAGCTGTTTTTT. Variable domain in full (rest from reference TRBV7-9 and TRBJ2-2): DTGVSQNPRHKITKRGQNVTFRCDPISEHNRLYWYRQTLGQGPEFLTYFQNEAQLEKSRLLSDRFSAERPKGSFSTLEIQRTEQGDSAMYLCASSTGLAGIHTGELFFGEGSRLTVL.

V and J are TRBV27 and TRBJ2-7; 12 bases are a match to TRBD2. This CDR3 is built from 19 residues. V trimming: 4 bases; J trimming: 5 bases; junction bases outside the gene matches: 18. Per the germline V gene, CDR1 is MNHEY and CDR2 is SMNVEV (reference sequence). DNA of the CDR3: TGTGCCAGCAGTTACCCACAACTAGCGGGAGGAAGTCTTGAGGACGAGCAGTACTTC. Translation: CASSYPQLAGGSLEDEQYF.

The chain couples TRBV21-1 to TRBJ2-7; the listed D gene, TRBD1, was not tested against the DNA. TRBV21-1 is a listed pseudogene. The CDR3 is 17 residues long. The CDR3 reads CASSKPSGTGKEYEQYF. For the CDR3, the DNA is TGTGCCAGCAGCAAACCCTCCGGGACAGGTAAAGAGTACGAGCAGTACTTC.

This chain joins TRBV7-8 and TRBJ2-4, with 9 nucleotides matching TRBD2. The CDR3 is made up of 18 amino acids. Germline lookup yields CDR1 SGHVS and CDR2 FQNEAQ. With 1 base clipped from V and 2 bases from J, the junction kept 9 bases outside the gene matches. The CDR3 region is CASSLGWASGITKNIQYF. The CDR3 region has the DNA TGTGCCAGCAGCTTAGGGTGGGCTAGCGGGATAACCAAAAACATTCAGTACTTC.

The chain carries TRBV6-1 and TRBJ2-3, with 11 positions matching TRBD2. V lost 8 bases and J lost 1; bases outside the gene matches: 5. Germline assignment: CDR1 MNHNS and CDR2 SASEGT. The CDR3 is made up of 15 amino acids. CDR3 DNA: TGTGCCAGCGGGGGGACTAGCGGAGGCACAGATACGCAGTATTTT. This sequence encodes CASGGTSGGTDTQYF.

This clone has only one observation. The genes are TRBV7-9 and TRBJ2-1; 10 nucleotides line up with TRBD1. The CDR3 extends over 18 amino acids. Germline CDR1 reads SEHNR; CDR2 reads FQNEAQ (reference sequence). V lost 4 bases and J lost 5; bases outside the gene matches: 14. The CDR3 spells CASSSRLGGTGDDNEQFF. The CDR3 region has the DNA TGTGCCAGCAGCTCTCGTCTCGGGGGGACAGGGGACGACAATGAGCAGTTCTTC.

V usage is TRBV4-1 and J usage is TRBJ2-1; 8 bases fit TRBD1. The CDR3 sequence is 15 residues long. Trimming removed 3 bases from V and 9 bases from J; junction bases left unmatched: 10. The germline gives CDR1 MGHRA, CDR2 YSYEKL. CDR3 sequence (DNA): TGCGCCAGCAGCCACCTACCGGGACAGGTAGGTGAGCAGTTCTTC. This encodes CASSHLPGQVGEQFF.

The chain employs TRBV7-8 and TRBJ2-1, with no clear D. Germline CDR1 is SGHVS and CDR2 is FQNEAQ. V lost 1 base and J lost 4, with 8 bases in between. The CDR3 length is 14 residues. CDR3 nucleotide sequence: TGTGCCAGCAGCTTAGTGGTTAATTACAATGAGCAGTTCTTC. This sequence encodes CASSLVVNYNEQFF.

Turning to this clone: Other nucleotide sequences from this sample produce the same CDR3. The chain combines TRBV11-2 with TRBJ2-1; D remains ambiguous. V was clipped by 0 bases and J by 0 bases, with 9 bases between them. Germline CDR1 SGHAT, CDR2 FQNNGV. This CDR3 region has 16 residues. For the CDR3, the DNA is TGTGCCAGCAGCTTAGATCGACCGAGCTCCTACAATGAGCAGTTCTTC. This codes for CASSLDRPSSYNEQFF.

The chain employs TRBV19 and TRBJ2-4; a possible D gene is TRBD2 (6 bases). Trimming pared 2 bases from V and 8 bases from J, leaving 13 bases between. This CDR3 contains 14 residues. In germline, CDR1 is LNHDA, CDR2 SQIVND (reference sequence). This CDR3 is CASSIRGLGDIQYF. The CDR3 nucleotides are TGTGCCAGTAGTATACGGGGACTTGGGGACATTCAGTACTTC.

The sample holds one count of this clone. This rearrangement joins TRBV4-3 to TRBJ1-1; 7 bases are shared with TRBD1. V lost 0 bases, J lost 5 bases, and 12 bases stayed unmatched. The CDR3 is 17 residues long. Germline lookup yields CDR1 LGHNA and CDR2 YSLEER. The CDR3, as DNA: TGCGCCAGCAGCCAAGATGGAGGGACAGAAGGTTGGACTGAAGCTTTCTTT. Amino acids: CASSQDGGTEGWTEAFF.

In its sample, this clone was seen once. CDR3 protein: CASSPWDRKSQETQYF. DNA of the CDR3: TGTGCCAGCAGTCCGTGGGACAGAAAGAGTCAAGAGACCCAGTACTTC. V is TRBV27 and J is TRBJ2-5; 7 positions match TRBD1. Germline values: CDR1 MNHEY, CDR2 SMNVEV (reference sequence). The V and J ends lost 5 bases and 2 bases, in that order; junction bases with no gene match: 11. The length of the CDR3 is 16 residues.

CDR3 bases: TGTGCCAGCAGTCTCCGGTCGGGTCAGAACCAAAAGAACCCCGCCGACTCGGCAGATACGCAGTATTTT. It translates to CASSLRSGQNQKNPADSADTQYF. V usage is TRBV21-1 and J usage is TRBJ2-3; the table's D call of TRBD2 was not tested on the DNA. TRBV21-1 is described as a pseudogene. This CDR3 is built from 23 residues.